This T cell receptor beta chain was sequenced during a study of glioma-infiltrating T cells after dendritic cell vaccination. Sequencing was performed with immunoSEQ multiplex PCR; in TCRdb, only in-frame clones are kept and a portion is missing. The table includes roughly 100,000 clones, 83% detected once. As for time point: after dendritic cell vaccination, including at tumor progression/relapse. This CDR3 spans 11 amino acids. Germline-derived CDR1 and CDR2 are GTSNPN and SVGIG (reference sequence). With 2 bases removed from V and 0 bases from J, the gap between germline ends came to 2 bases. Source: blood, taken after dendritic cell vaccination. This TCR came from a human donor with glioblastoma. The gene calls are TRBV30 and TRBJ2-7; no clear D. The CDR3 DNA reads TGTGCCTGGAGTCTCTCCTACGAGCAGTACTTC. Translation gives CAWSLSYEQYF.